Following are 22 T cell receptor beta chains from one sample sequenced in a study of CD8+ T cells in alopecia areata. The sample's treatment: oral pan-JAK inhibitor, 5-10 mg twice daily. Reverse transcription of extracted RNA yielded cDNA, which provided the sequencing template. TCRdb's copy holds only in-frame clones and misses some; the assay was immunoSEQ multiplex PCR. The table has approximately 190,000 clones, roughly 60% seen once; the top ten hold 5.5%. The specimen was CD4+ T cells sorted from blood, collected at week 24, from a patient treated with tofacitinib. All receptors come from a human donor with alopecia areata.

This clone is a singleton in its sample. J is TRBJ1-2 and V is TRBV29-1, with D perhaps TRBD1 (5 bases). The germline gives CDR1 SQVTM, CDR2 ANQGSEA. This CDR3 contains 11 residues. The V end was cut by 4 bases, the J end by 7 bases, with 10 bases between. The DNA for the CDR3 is TGCAGCGTTGGGGACCCACCTGGCTACACCTTC. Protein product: CSVGDPPGYTF. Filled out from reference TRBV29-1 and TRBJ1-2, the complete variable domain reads SAVISQKPSRDICQRGTSLTIQCQVDSQVTMMFWYRQQPGQSLTLIATANQGSEATYESGFVIDKFPISRPNLTFSTLTVSNMSPEDSSIYLCSVGDPPGYTFGSGTRLTVV.

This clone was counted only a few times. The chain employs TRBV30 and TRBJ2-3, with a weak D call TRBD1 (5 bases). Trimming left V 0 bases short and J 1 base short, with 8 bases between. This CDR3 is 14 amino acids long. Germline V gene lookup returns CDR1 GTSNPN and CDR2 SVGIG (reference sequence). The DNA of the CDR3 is TGTGCCTGGAGTGTGCTCAGGGGCACAGATACGCAGTATTTT. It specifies CAWSVLRGTDTQYF.

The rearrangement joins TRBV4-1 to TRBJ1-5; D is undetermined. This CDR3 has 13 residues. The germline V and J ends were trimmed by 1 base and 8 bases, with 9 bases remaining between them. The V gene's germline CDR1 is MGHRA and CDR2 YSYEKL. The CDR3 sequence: CASSQAPAEPQHF. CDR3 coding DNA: TGCGCCAGCAGCCAAGCCCCGGCCGAGCCCCAGCATTTT.

The CDR3 region is CASSRGAGALRQETQYF. DNA of the CDR3: TGCGCCAGCAGCCGCGGGGCGGGGGCGCTTCGGCAAGAGACCCAGTACTTC. The chain has TRBV5-1 and TRBJ2-5; weak D call: TRBD2 (7 bases). The CDR3 covers 17 residues. Germline lookup yields CDR1 SGHRS and CDR2 YFSETQ. Trimming shortened V by 4 bases and J by 2 bases, and 21 bases separated the two germline ends.

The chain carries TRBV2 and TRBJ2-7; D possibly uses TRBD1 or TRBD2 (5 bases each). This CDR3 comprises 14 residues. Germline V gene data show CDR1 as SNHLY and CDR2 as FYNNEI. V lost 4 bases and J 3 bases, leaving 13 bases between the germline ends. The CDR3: CASSGETVIYEQYF. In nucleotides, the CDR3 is TGTGCCAGCAGTGGGGAGACAGTAATCTACGAGCAGTACTTC.

The CDR3 nucleotides are TGCGCCAGCAGGTCTAGCGGCCCCGACAATGAGCAGTTCTTC. Residues: CASRSSGPDNEQFF. The rearrangement joins TRBV5-1 to TRBJ2-1; 7 nucleotides match TRBD2. Trimming at V came to 5 bases and at J to 5 bases, leaving 7 bases not matched to a gene. This CDR3 contains 14 residues. In germline, CDR1 is SGHRS, CDR2 YFSETQ.

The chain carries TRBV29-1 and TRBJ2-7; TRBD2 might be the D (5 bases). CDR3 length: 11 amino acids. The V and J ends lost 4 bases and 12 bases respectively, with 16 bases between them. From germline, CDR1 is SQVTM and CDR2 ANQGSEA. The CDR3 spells CSVGRSAKWYF. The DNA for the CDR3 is TGCAGCGTTGGGAGGTCCGCGAAATGGTACTTC.

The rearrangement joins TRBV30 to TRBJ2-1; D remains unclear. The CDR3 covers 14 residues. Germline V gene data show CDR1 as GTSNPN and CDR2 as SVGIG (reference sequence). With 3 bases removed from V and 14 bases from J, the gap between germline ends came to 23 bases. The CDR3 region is CAWRSLGLRFNEFF. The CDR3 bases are TGTGCCTGGAGGTCCCTGGGGTTGCGATTTAATGAGTTCTTC.

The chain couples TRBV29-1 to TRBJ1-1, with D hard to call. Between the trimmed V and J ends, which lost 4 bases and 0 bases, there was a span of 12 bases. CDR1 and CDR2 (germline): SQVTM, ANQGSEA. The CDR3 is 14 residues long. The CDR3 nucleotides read TGCAGCGTTGGAAATCGAATAATGAACACTGAAGCTTTCTTT. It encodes CSVGNRIMNTEAFF.

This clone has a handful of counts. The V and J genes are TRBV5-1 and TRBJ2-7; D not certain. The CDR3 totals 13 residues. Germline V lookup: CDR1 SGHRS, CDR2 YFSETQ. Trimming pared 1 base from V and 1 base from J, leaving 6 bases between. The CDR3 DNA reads TGCGCCAGCAGCTTGCTACAGTCCTACGAGCAGTACTTC. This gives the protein CASSLLQSYEQYF.

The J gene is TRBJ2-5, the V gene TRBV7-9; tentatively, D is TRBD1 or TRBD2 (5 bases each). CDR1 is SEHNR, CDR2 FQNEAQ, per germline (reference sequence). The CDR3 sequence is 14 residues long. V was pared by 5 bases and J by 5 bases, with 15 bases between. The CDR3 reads CASSLTRGRETQYF. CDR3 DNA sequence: TGTGCCAGCAGCCTGACCCGGGGCCGGGAGACCCAGTACTTC.

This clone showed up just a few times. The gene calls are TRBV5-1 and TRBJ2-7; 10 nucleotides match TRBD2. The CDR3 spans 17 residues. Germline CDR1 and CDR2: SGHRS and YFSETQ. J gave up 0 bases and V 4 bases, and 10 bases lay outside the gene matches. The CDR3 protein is CASSPEGLAGASYEQYF. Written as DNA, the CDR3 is TGCGCCAGCAGCCCAGAGGGGCTAGCGGGAGCCTCCTACGAGCAGTACTTC.

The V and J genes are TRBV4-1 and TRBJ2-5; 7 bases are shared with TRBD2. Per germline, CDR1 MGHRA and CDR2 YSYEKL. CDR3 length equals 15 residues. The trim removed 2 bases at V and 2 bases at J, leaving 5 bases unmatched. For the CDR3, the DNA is TGCGCCAGCAGCCAAATAGGGACTAAACAAGAGACCCAGTACTTC. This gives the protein CASSQIGTKQETQYF.

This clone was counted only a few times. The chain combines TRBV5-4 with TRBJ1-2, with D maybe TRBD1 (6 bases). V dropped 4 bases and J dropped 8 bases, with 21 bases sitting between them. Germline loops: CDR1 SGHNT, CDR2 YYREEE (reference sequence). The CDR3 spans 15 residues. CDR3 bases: TGTGCCAGCAGCCGAGACGTGGGGGGCGCAAGCGGCTACACCTTC. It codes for CASSRDVGGASGYTF.

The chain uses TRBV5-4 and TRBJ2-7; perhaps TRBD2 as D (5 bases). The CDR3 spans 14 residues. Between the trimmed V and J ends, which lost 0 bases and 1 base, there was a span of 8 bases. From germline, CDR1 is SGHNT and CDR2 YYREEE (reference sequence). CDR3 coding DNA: TGTGCCAGCAGCTTGGGGCGGGTTTCCTACGAGCAGTACTTC. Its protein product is CASSLGRVSYEQYF.

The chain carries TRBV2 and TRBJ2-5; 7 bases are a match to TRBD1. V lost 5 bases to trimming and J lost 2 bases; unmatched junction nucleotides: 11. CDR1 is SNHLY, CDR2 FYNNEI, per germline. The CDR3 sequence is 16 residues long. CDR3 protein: CASSQSPGTVQETQYF. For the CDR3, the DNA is TGTGCCAGCAGTCAAAGCCCCGGGACAGTACAAGAGACCCAGTACTTC. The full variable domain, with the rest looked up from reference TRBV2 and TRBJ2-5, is EPEVTQTPSHQVTQMGQEVILRCVPISNHLYFYWYRQILGQKVEFLVSFYNNEISEKSEIFDDQFSVERPDGSNFTLKIRSTKLEDSAMYFCASSQSPGTVQETQYFGPGTRLLVL.

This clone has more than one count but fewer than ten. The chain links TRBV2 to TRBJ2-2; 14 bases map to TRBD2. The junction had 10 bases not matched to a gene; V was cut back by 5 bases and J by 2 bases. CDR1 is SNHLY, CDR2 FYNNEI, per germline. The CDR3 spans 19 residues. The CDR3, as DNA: TGTGCCAGCAGTTCGCCGGCGACTAGCGGGAGGGGAAACACCGGGGAGCTGTTTTTT. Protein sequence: CASSSPATSGRGNTGELFF. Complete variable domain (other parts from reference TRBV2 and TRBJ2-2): EPEVTQTPSHQVTQMGQEVILRCVPISNHLYFYWYRQILGQKVEFLVSFYNNEISEKSEIFDDQFSVERPDGSNFTLKIRSTKLEDSAMYFCASSSPATSGRGNTGELFFGEGSRLTVL.

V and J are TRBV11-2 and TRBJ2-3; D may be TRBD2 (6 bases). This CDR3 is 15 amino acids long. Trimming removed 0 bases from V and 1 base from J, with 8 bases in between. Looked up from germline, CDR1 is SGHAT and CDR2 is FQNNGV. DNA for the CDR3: TGTGCCAGCAGCTTAGAGCCGGGGGGCACAGATACGCAGTATTTT. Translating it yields CASSLEPGGTDTQYF.

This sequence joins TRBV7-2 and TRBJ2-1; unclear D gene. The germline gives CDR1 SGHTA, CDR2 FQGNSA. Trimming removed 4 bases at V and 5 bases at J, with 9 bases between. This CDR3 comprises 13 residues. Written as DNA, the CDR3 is TGTGCCAGCAGCTCAACTCCTAACAATGAGCAGTTCTTC. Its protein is CASSSTPNNEQFF. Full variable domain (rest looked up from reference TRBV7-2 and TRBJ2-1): GAGVSQSPSNKVTEKGKDVELRCDPISGHTALYWYRQSLGQGLEFLIYFQGNSAPDKSGLPSDRFSAERTGGSVSTLTIQRTQQEDSAVYLCASSSTPNNEQFFGPGTRLTVL.

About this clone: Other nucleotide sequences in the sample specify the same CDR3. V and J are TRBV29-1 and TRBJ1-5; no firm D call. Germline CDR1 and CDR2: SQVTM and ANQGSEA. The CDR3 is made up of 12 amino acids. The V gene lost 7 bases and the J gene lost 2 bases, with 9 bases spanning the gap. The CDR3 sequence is CSASEGNQPQHF. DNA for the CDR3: TGCAGCGCTTCGGAGGGCAATCAGCCCCAGCATTTT.

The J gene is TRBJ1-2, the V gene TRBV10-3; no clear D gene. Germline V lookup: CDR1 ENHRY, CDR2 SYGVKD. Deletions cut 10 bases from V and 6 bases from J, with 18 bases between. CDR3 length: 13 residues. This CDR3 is CATCLIREDGYTF. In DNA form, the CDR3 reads TGTGCCACATGCCTTATCCGGGAAGATGGCTACACCTTC.

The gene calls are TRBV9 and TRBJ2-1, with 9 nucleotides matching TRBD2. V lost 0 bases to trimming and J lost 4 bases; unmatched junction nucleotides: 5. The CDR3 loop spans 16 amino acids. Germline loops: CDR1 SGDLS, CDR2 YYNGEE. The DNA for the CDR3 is TGTGCCAGCAGCGTAGACCCGACTAGCGGATACAATGAGCAGTTCTTC. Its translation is CASSVDPTSGYNEQFF. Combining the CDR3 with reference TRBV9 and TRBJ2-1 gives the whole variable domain DSGVTQTPKHLITATGQRVTLRCSPRSGDLSVYWYQQSLDQGLQFLIQYYNGEERAKGNILERFSAQQFPDLHSELNLSSLELGDSALYFCASSVDPTSGYNEQFFGPGTRLTVL.